The clone carrying this TCR beta chain was found a few times. A J-beta primer mix and a sample-barcoded 5' primer were used in a second PCR of about 6 to 12 cycles. A 12-random-nucleotide template-switch adaptor tagged each cDNA molecule. Each CDR3 protein is one row after TCRdb ran MiXCR on the 5' RACE reads. Of approximately 1,100,000 distinct CDR3 sequences in the sample, 35% to 50% were seen once. The data were taken from a study of blood T cells in healthy people across ages. V lost 4 bases, J lost 1 base, and 9 bases lay in between. The CDR3 loop spans 14 amino acids. Germline V CDR1 and CDR2: SGHAT, FQNNGV.

The TCR was taken from a woman aged 55-75 years in good health. The chain uses TRBV11-2 and TRBJ2-3; possible D gene TRBD1, 5 bases. The sequencing sample was made of blood. This CDR3 reads CASSSPRGTDTQYF. Here the CDR3 DNA reads TGTGCCAGCAGCTCCCCCAGGGGCACAGATACGCAGTATTTT. Full variable domain (outside the CDR3, taken from reference TRBV11-2 and TRBJ2-3): EAGVAQSPRYKIIEKRQSVAFWCNPISGHATLYWYQQILGQGPKLLIQFQNNGVVDDSQLPKDRFSAERLKGVDSTLKIQPAKLEDSAVYLCASSSPRGTDTQYFGPGTRLTVL.